The 18 T cell receptor beta chains presented below share a single source sample, sequenced in a study of cytomegalovirus exposure and HLA in healthy donors. Vbeta (60) and Jbeta (13) primers were used in the PCR. The repertoire was sequenced with immunoSEQ multiplex PCR; TCRdb's copy has only in-frame clones and lacks some. Found here are around 180,000 clones, 77% of them singletons; the top ten hold roughly 1.4%. Source material: PBMCs. The source is a woman younger than 45 in good health and CMV-seropositive.

The V gene is TRBV29-1, the J gene TRBJ1-1; D is perhaps TRBD1 (5 bases). The CDR3 consists of 15 residues. V was cut by 0 bases and J by 7 bases, with 18 bases left in between. Germline CDR1 SQVTM, CDR2 ANQGSEA. CDR3 nucleotide sequence: TGCAGCGTTGAAGATAATCGGGGCGGGGTGGGTGAAGCTTTCTTT. This encodes CSVEDNRGGVGEAFF.

This sequence joins TRBV11-2 and TRBJ2-1, with no clear D. CDR1 and CDR2 (germline): SGHAT, FQNNGV. V gave up 6 bases and J gave up 16 bases, with 19 bases separating them. The CDR3 has 12 residues. CDR3 in DNA: TGTGCCAGCAGTAAGTTAGTGCCCCCGAATTTCTTC. This codes for CASSKLVPPNFF.

The J gene is TRBJ1-1, the V gene TRBV4-1; 8 positions agree with TRBD1. The CDR3 loop spans 17 amino acids. Germline V lookup: CDR1 MGHRA, CDR2 YSYEKL. V dropped 0 bases and J dropped 4; count of bases not matched to a gene: 10. The CDR3 bases are TGCGCCAGCAGCCAAGATCCAGGGGGCGAGGAGGGCACTGAAGCTTTCTTT. Protein sequence: CASSQDPGGEEGTEAFF.

The rearrangement joins TRBV7-3 to TRBJ2-3, with TRBD2 matching 9 bases. This CDR3 has 15 amino acids. The V gene's germline CDR1 is SGHTA and CDR2 FQGTGA. Trimming at V came to 4 bases and at J to 4 bases, leaving 6 bases not matched to a gene. Here the CDR3 reads CASSYAGGLADTQYF. The CDR3 region has the DNA TGTGCCAGCAGCTACGCGGGGGGGTTGGCAGATACGCAGTATTTT.

The chain links TRBV6-5 to TRBJ2-5; 7 nucleotides align to TRBD1. In germline, CDR1 is MNHEY, CDR2 SVGAGI. V shed 2 bases and J 10 bases; nucleotides not matched to a gene: 4. The CDR3 runs to 12 residues. The CDR3 DNA follows: TGTGCCAGCAGTTACGACAGGGTGGACCAGTACTTC. Its translation: CASSYDRVDQYF.

The rearrangement joins TRBV5-5 to TRBJ1-5; possibly TRBD1 for D (5 bases). V lost 4 bases and J lost 5, with 22 bases in between. Germline loops: CDR1 SGHKS, CDR2 YYEKEE (reference sequence). The CDR3 has 17 amino acids. CDR3 DNA: TGTGCCAGCAGCCAGGAAGGGGCAGGCGCGTCACATCAGCCCCAGCATTTT. Protein product: CASSQEGAGASHQPQHF.

This chain connects TRBV28 to TRBJ2-7, with TRBD2 matching over 13 bases. This CDR3 is built from 15 residues. Germline CDR1 is MDHEN and CDR2 is SYDVKM. The trim removed 7 bases at V and 5 bases at J, leaving 8 bases unmatched. CDR3 nucleotide sequence: TGTGCCAGCAAGGGGACTAGCGGGACGCGGGACGAGCAGTACTTC. It yields the protein CASKGTSGTRDEQYF.

This chain links TRBV5-4 with TRBJ2-2; TRBD2 agrees at 7 bases. V gave up 3 bases and J gave up 7 bases; unmatched junction bases: 12. Germline values: CDR1 SGHNT, CDR2 YYREEE (reference sequence). CDR3 size: 16 residues. The chain's CDR3 is CASSSNSASGHGELFF. Written as DNA, the CDR3 is TGTGCCAGCAGCTCGAACTCGGCTAGCGGACACGGGGAGCTGTTTTTT.

The genes are TRBV6-5 and TRBJ1-2; D unclear. The length of the CDR3 is 11 residues. Germline lookup yields CDR1 MNHEY and CDR2 SVGAGI. V lost 10 bases, J lost 4 bases, and 10 bases lay in between. CDR3 coding DNA: TGTGCCACCCGAGGAGGCTATGGCTACACCTTC. Its protein is CATRGGYGYTF.

This clone was seen a few times. J is TRBJ2-7 and V is TRBV5-1, with 8 bases that match TRBD1. J was trimmed by 0 bases and V by 5 bases; bases with no gene match: 10. CDR3 length equals 16 residues. Per germline, CDR1 SGHRS and CDR2 YFSETQ. The CDR3 is CASRDGQGADSYEQYF. The CDR3 region has the DNA TGCGCCAGCAGAGATGGACAGGGCGCCGACTCCTACGAGCAGTACTTC. Filled out from reference TRBV5-1 and TRBJ2-7, the complete variable domain reads KAGVTQTPRYLIKTRGQQVTLSCSPISGHRSVSWYQQTPGQGLQFLFEYFSETQRNKGNFPGRFSGRQFSNSRSEMNVSTLELGDSALYLCASRDGQGADSYEQYFGPGTRLTVT.

This clone occurred a few times. The V call is TRBV5-1, the J call TRBJ2-7; 8 bases map to TRBD2. The CDR3 spans 15 residues. Germline V gene lookup returns CDR1 SGHRS and CDR2 YFSETQ. After removal of 4 bases from V and 6 bases from J, the junction contained 12 bases not matched to a gene. DNA of the CDR3: TGCGCCAGCAGCGTTGAACCTGCGGGAGGCGTCGAGCAGTACTTC. Translated: CASSVEPAGGVEQYF.

The chain combines TRBV2 with TRBJ1-2; maybe TRBD1 (6 bases). Germline V gene data show CDR1 as SNHLY and CDR2 as FYNNEI. V lost 4 bases, J lost 5 bases, and 17 bases lay in between. This CDR3 is built from 15 residues. DNA of the CDR3: TGTGCCAGCAGTGGGGACATCGGTTCTCTATATGGCTACACCTTC. Translated: CASSGDIGSLYGYTF.

The gene calls are TRBV5-4 and TRBJ2-3; 8 positions match TRBD2. The CDR3 length is 15 residues. The J segment lost 2 bases and the V segment lost 7 bases, leaving 9 bases of the junction unmatched. Germline CDR1 is SGHNT and CDR2 is YYREEE (reference sequence). CDR3 bases: TGTGCCAGCGGCCCCAGCGGGGGAATCACAGATACGCAGTATTTT. Amino acids: CASGPSGGITDTQYF.

The V gene is TRBV9, the J gene TRBJ2-7; maybe TRBD2 (6 bases). Trimming cost V 6 bases and J 2 bases, with 15 bases left between them. Looked up from germline, CDR1 is SGDLS and CDR2 is YYNGEE. CDR3 length equals 14 residues. The CDR3 region has the DNA TGTGCCAGCACCGAAGGAGCGGGTGCCTACGAGCAGTACTTC. Amino acid sequence: CASTEGAGAYEQYF.

The chain has TRBV7-2 and TRBJ2-7, with 8 bases aligning to TRBD2. The CDR3 runs 14 residues. V lost 6 bases to trimming and J lost 3 bases; unmatched junction nucleotides: 7. Per the germline V gene, CDR1 is SGHTA and CDR2 is FQGNSA. The CDR3 sequence: CASSPTSGSYEQYF. DNA of the CDR3: TGTGCCAGCAGTCCCACTAGCGGAAGCTACGAGCAGTACTTC.

This clone occurred a few times. This rearrangement joins TRBV10-3 to TRBJ1-4; tentatively, D is TRBD1 (6 bases). Germline V lookup: CDR1 ENHRY, CDR2 SYGVKD. Trimming took off 4 bases at V and 3 bases at J, with 12 bases between the two ends. This CDR3 comprises 15 residues. CDR3 amino acids: CAISGGGASNEKLFF. In DNA form, the CDR3 reads TGTGCCATCAGTGGTGGGGGGGCCTCTAATGAAAAACTGTTTTTT.

The rearrangement links TRBV6-1 to TRBJ1-1; a weak D match, TRBD1 (5 bases). The CDR3 consists of 15 residues. Per the germline V gene, CDR1 is MNHNS and CDR2 is SASEGT. Trimming removed 0 bases at V and 5 bases at J, with 13 bases between. The DNA for the CDR3 is TGTGCCAGCAGTGAAGCCCCAGGGAGGCGAACTGAAGCTTTCTTT. Protein product: CASSEAPGRRTEAFF.

DNA for the CDR3: TGTGCCAGCAGCTTGACTTACAGGGGTGCGGAGTATGGCTACACCTTC. It yields the protein CASSLTYRGAEYGYTF. The chain links TRBV7-3 to TRBJ1-2, with 7 bases matching TRBD1. This CDR3 region has 16 residues. V lost 3 bases, J lost 5 bases, and 12 bases stayed unmatched. Germline CDR1 SGHTA, CDR2 FQGTGA.